The present T cell receptor beta chain was sequenced within a study of blood T cell repertoires in COVID-19. The method was immunoSEQ multiplex PCR; TCRdb's version includes in-frame clones alone and lacks a portion of them. This table holds about 240,000 clones, 81% found once. This clone was observed a few times. J lost 10 bases, V lost 1 base, and 2 bases had no gene match. This CDR3 comprises 14 residues. Germline V CDR1 and CDR2: SGHTA, FQGNSA. The genes are TRBV7-2 and TRBJ1-6; the match to TRBD1 covers 9 bases. Sequencing was carried out using peripheral blood. The clonotype comes from a woman aged 80 or over with COVID-19, enrolled during active disease. The CDR3: CASSLDRGQSPLHF. The CDR3, as DNA: TGTGCCAGCAGCTTAGACAGGGGGCAGTCACCCCTCCACTTT.